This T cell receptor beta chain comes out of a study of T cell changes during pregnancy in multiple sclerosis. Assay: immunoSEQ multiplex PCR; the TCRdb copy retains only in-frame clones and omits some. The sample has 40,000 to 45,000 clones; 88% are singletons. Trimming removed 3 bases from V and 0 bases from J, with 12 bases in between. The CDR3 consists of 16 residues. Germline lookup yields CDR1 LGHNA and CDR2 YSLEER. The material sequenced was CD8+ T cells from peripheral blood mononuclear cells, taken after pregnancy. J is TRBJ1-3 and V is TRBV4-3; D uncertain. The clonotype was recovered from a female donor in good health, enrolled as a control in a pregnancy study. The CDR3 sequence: CASSQVSRYSGNTIYF. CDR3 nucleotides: TGCGCCAGCAGCCAGGTCTCTCGCTACTCTGGAAACACCATATATTTT.